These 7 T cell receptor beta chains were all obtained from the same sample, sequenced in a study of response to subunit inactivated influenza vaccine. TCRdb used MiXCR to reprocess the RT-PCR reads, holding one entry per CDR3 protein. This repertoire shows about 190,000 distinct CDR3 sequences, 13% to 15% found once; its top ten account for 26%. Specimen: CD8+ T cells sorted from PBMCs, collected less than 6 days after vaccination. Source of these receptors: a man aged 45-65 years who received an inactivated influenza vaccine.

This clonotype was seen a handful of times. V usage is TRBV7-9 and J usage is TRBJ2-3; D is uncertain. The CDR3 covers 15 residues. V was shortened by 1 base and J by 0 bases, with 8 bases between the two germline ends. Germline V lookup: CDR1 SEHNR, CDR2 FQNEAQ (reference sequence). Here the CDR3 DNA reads TGTGCCAGCAGCTTAGGCCCGAAAAGCACAGATACGCAGTATTTT. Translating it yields CASSLGPKSTDTQYF. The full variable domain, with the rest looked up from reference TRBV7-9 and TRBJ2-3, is DTGVSQNPRHKITKRGQNVTFRCDPISEHNRLYWYRQTLGQGPEFLTYFQNEAQLEKSRLLSDRFSAERPKGSFSTLEIQRTEQGDSAMYLCASSLGPKSTDTQYFGPGTRLTVL.

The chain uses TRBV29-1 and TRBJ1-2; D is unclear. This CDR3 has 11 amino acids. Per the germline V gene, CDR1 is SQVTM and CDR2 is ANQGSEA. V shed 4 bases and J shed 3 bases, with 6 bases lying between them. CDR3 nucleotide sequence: TGCAGCGTTGGAAGAGACTATGGCTACACCTTC. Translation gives CSVGRDYGYTF.

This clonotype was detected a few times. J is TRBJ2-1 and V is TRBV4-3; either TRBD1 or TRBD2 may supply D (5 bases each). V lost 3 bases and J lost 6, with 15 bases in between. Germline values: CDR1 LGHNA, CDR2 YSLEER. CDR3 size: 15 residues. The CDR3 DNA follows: TGCGCCAGCAGCCAGGGACGAGGGGTTGGCAATGAGCAGTTCTTC. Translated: CASSQGRGVGNEQFF.

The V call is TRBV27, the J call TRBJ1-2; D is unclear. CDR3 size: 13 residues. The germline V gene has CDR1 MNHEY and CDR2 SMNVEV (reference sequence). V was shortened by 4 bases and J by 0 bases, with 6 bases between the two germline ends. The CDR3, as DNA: TGTGCCAGCAGTTGGCAGTCTAACTATGGCTACACCTTC. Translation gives CASSWQSNYGYTF.

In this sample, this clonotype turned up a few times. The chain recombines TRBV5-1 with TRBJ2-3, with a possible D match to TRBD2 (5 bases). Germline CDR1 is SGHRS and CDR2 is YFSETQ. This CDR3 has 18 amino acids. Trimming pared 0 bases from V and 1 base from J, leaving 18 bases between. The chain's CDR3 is CASSLASFGVSRTDTQYF. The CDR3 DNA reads TGCGCCAGCAGCTTGGCTTCTTTCGGGGTATCCCGCACAGATACGCAGTATTTT. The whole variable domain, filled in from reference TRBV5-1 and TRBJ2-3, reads KAGVTQTPRYLIKTRGQQVTLSCSPISGHRSVSWYQQTPGQGLQFLFEYFSETQRNKGNFPGRFSGRQFSNSRSEMNVSTLELGDSALYLCASSLASFGVSRTDTQYFGPGTRLTVL.

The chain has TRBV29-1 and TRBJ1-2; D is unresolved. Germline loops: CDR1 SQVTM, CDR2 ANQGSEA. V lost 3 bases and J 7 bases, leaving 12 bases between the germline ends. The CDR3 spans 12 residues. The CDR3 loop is CSVDLGTGGYTF. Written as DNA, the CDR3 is TGCAGCGTTGATCTAGGTACGGGTGGCTACACCTTC.

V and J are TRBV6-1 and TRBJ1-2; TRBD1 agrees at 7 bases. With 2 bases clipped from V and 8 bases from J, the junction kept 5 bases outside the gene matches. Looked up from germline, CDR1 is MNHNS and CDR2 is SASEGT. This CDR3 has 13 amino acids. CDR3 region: CASSELTGSGYTF. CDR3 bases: TGTGCCAGCAGTGAATTGACAGGGTCCGGCTACACCTTC.